The 29 T cell receptor beta chains presented below share a single source sample, sequenced in a study of blood T cell repertoires in COVID-19 (dated by TCRdb to between 2020 and 2021). Libraries were prepared through the immunoSEQ multiplex PCR assay. As stored in TCRdb, this immuneACCESS dataset retains in-frame rearrangements with V and J assigned. A fraction of the clones does not appear; measured against another copy, unresolved V genes explain less than half of the discrepancy, and the remainder lacks a known reason. The sample data list 450,000 to 500,000 clones, and approximately 90% of these were observed just once. The leading ten clones occupy around 0.7% of the sample. The sample taken for sequencing was PBMCs or T cells enriched from blood (not recorded which). Receptors originate from a woman aged 18-29 years who had recovered from COVID-19.

In its sample, this clone was seen a few times. The J gene is TRBJ1-1, the V gene TRBV7-2, with 9 bases matching TRBD1. The CDR3 consists of 14 residues. Germline-derived CDR1 and CDR2 are SGHTA and FQGNSA. J lost 5 bases, V lost 7 bases, and 8 bases had no gene match. The CDR3 reads CASILDRGRTEAFF. The CDR3 bases are TGTGCCAGCATCCTCGACAGGGGGAGAACTGAAGCTTTCTTT.

The rearrangement links TRBV5-4 to TRBJ1-4; 7 bases line up with TRBD1. Germline assignment: CDR1 SGHNT and CDR2 YYREEE (reference sequence). V dropped 4 bases and J dropped 4; count of bases not matched to a gene: 10. CDR3 length: 16 residues. The CDR3 sequence is CASSVDRERGNEKLFF. CDR3 in DNA: TGTGCCAGCAGCGTTGACAGGGAAAGGGGTAATGAAAAACTGTTTTTT. The full variable domain, completed using reference TRBV5-4 and TRBJ1-4, is ETGVTQSPTHLIKTRGQQVTLRCSSQSGHNTVSWYQQALGQGPQFIFQYYREEENGRGNFPPRFSGLQFPNYSSELNVNALELDDSALYLCASSVDRERGNEKLFFGSGTQLSVL.

The chain has TRBV29-1 and TRBJ2-3; TRBD1 matches at 8 bases. CDR1 and CDR2 from the germline V gene are SQVTM and ANQGSEA. Trimming at V came to 1 base and at J to 1 base, leaving 1 base not matched to a gene. The CDR3 has 14 amino acids. DNA of the CDR3: TGCAGCGTTGAAGTGGGACAGGGCACAGATACGCAGTATTTT. It codes for CSVEVGQGTDTQYF.

This rearrangement joins TRBV10-2 to TRBJ1-1, with a tentative D call TRBD1 (5 bases). V lost 0 bases to trimming and J lost 11 bases, with 13 bases between them. Per the germline V gene, CDR1 is WSHSY and CDR2 is SAAADI. The CDR3 spans 13 residues. CDR3 bases: TGCGCCAGCAGTGAGTCCGGGGGAATGGTCGCTTTCTTT. Its protein product is CASSESGGMVAFF.

This chain uses TRBV30 with TRBJ2-7, with a weak D call TRBD1 (5 bases). V lost 2 bases, J lost 4 bases, and 9 bases lay in between. CDR1 and CDR2 from the germline V gene are GTSNPN and SVGIG (reference sequence). This CDR3 has 12 amino acids. CDR3 in amino acids: CAWSSQVYEQYF. The CDR3 DNA sequence: TGTGCCTGGAGTTCACAGGTTTACGAGCAGTACTTC.

This clone occurred once. This chain connects TRBV5-1 to TRBJ2-2; D is perhaps TRBD1 (6 bases). The V gene's germline CDR1 is SGHRS and CDR2 YFSETQ. V was cut by 5 bases and J by 0 bases, with 11 bases left in between. The CDR3 covers 15 residues. CDR3: CASRSGTPNTGELFF. For the CDR3, the DNA is TGCGCCAGCAGGTCCGGGACACCGAACACCGGGGAGCTGTTTTTT.

The gene calls are TRBV28 and TRBJ2-2; TRBD1 aligns across 7 bases. The CDR3 contains 17 residues. The germline V gene has CDR1 MDHEN and CDR2 SYDVKM. The J segment lost 0 bases and the V segment lost 6 bases, leaving 10 bases of the junction unmatched. CDR3 loop: CASRPSRGLSNTGELFF. CDR3 nucleotide sequence: TGTGCCAGCAGGCCTTCTAGGGGGCTATCGAACACCGGGGAGCTGTTTTTT.

The chain employs TRBV6-5 and TRBJ2-3; 12 nucleotides match TRBD2. V lost 8 bases to trimming and J lost 1 base; unmatched junction nucleotides: 4. The CDR3 sequence is 15 residues long. Looked up from germline, CDR1 is MNHEY and CDR2 is SVGAGI. This CDR3 is CASARLAGGTDTQYF. The CDR3 coding sequence is TGTGCCAGCGCGAGACTAGCGGGGGGCACAGATACGCAGTATTTT.

The chain links TRBV4-1 to TRBJ1-4, with D unresolved. Germline V gives CDR1 MGHRA, CDR2 YSYEKL. The V gene lost 4 bases and the J gene lost 6 bases, with 18 bases spanning the gap. This CDR3 spans 16 amino acids. The DNA of the CDR3 is TGCGCCAGCAGCCCCCCTACTGGCGGGCATTATGAAAAACTGTTTTTT. As protein: CASSPPTGGHYEKLFF.

This chain links TRBV25-1 with TRBJ1-4; D is uncertain. CDR1 MGHDK and CDR2 SYGVNS come from the germline V gene. The CDR3 consists of 13 residues. V dropped 4 bases and J dropped 7 bases, with 10 bases sitting between them. In DNA, the CDR3 is TGTGCCAGCAGTGTGTCCGGCGGTGAAAAACTGTTTTTT. Amino acid sequence: CASSVSGGEKLFF.

This clone has just one count. The rearrangement uses TRBV28 and TRBJ1-6; D perhaps matches TRBD1 (5 bases). Trimming removed 11 bases at V and 6 bases at J, with 17 bases between. This CDR3 is built from 14 residues. In germline, CDR1 is MDHEN, CDR2 SYDVKM. The CDR3 nucleotides read TGTGCCCTTTGGGGGGGGACCTCTAATTCACCCCTCCACTTT. Translation gives CALWGGTSNSPLHF. Full variable domain (missing parts from reference TRBV28 and TRBJ1-6): DVKVTQSSRYLVKRTGEKVFLECVQDMDHENMFWYRQDPGLGLRLIYFSYDVKMKEKGDIPEGYSVSREKKERFSLILESASTNQTSMYLCALWGGTSNSPLHFGNGTRLTVT.

The chain combines TRBV30 with TRBJ1-1; D may be TRBD1 (5 bases). This CDR3 is 15 amino acids long. CDR1 GTSNPN and CDR2 SVGIG come from the germline V gene (reference sequence). The V and J ends lost 0 bases and 0 bases respectively, with 11 bases between them. The DNA for the CDR3 is TGTGCCTGGAGTGTTCGTGGGGGGTTGAACACTGAAGCTTTCTTT. It codes for CAWSVRGGLNTEAFF.

About this clone itself: Other DNA sequences in the sample encode the same CDR3. The J gene is TRBJ2-7, the V gene TRBV28; 9 positions agree with TRBD2. V lost 1 base to trimming and J lost 4 bases; unmatched junction nucleotides: 5. The germline CDR1 and CDR2 sequences are MDHEN and SYDVKM. There are 15 residues in the CDR3. CDR3 region: CASSLSGGGAYEQYF. In DNA, the CDR3 is TGTGCCAGCAGTTTATCTGGCGGGGGGGCATACGAGCAGTACTTC.

The V gene is TRBV9, the J gene TRBJ1-4, with D maybe TRBD1 (5 bases). The CDR3 runs to 16 residues. The germline V and J ends were trimmed by 0 bases and 13 bases, with 22 bases remaining between them. Germline V gene data show CDR1 as SGDLS and CDR2 as YYNGEE. The CDR3 spells CASSVDMWGAEKGLFF. The CDR3, as DNA: TGTGCCAGCAGCGTAGATATGTGGGGCGCTGAAAAAGGACTGTTTTTT. Using reference TRBV9 and TRBJ1-4 for the parts outside the CDR3, the full variable domain is DSGVTQTPKHLITATGQRVTLRCSPRSGDLSVYWYQQSLDQGLQFLIQYYNGEERAKGNILERFSAQQFPDLHSELNLSSLELGDSALYFCASSVDMWGAEKGLFFGSGTQLSVL.

The chain combines TRBV7-9 with TRBJ2-2; D possibly corresponds to TRBD1 (6 bases). The CDR3 has 15 amino acids. The germline V gene has CDR1 SEHNR and CDR2 FQNEAQ (reference sequence). The ends were cut back, 3 bases at V and 2 bases at J, with 10 bases in the middle. CDR3 coding DNA: TGTGCCAGCAGCTTCCGGGACATCAACACCGGGGAGCTGTTTTTT. This codes for CASSFRDINTGELFF.

The chain combines TRBV25-1 with TRBJ1-1, with a weak D call TRBD1 (6 bases). The CDR3 length is 13 residues. Germline V gives CDR1 MGHDK, CDR2 SYGVNS. V lost 3 bases and J lost 7, with 12 bases in between. The CDR3 DNA follows: TGTGCCAGCAGTGAGGGGGCCCCGGGTGAAGCTTTCTTT. Translated, it gives CASSEGAPGEAFF.

This clone has just a few counts. This rearrangement joins TRBV5-6 to TRBJ1-1; weak D call: TRBD1 (5 bases). CDR3 length: 12 amino acids. CDR1 and CDR2 (germline): SGHDT, YYEEEE. The V and J ends lost 0 bases and 10 bases respectively, with 10 bases between them. Here the CDR3 DNA reads TGTGCCAGCAGCTTGGCGGCAGGGTTAGCTTTCTTT. The encoded protein is CASSLAAGLAFF.

This clone was seen a handful of times. The rearrangement links TRBV6-5 to TRBJ2-5, with a weak D call TRBD2 (5 bases). From germline, CDR1 is MNHEY and CDR2 SVGAGI. Between the trimmed V and J ends, which lost 4 bases and 3 bases, there was a span of 12 bases. The CDR3 has 14 amino acids. CDR3 region: CASSLGAAKETQYF. CDR3 DNA sequence: TGTGCCAGCAGTTTGGGAGCGGCTAAAGAGACCCAGTACTTC.

The chain is built from TRBV19 and TRBJ2-7; 9 bases agree with TRBD1. V was pared by 1 base and J by 4 bases, with 8 bases of the junction left unmatched. The CDR3 loop spans 16 amino acids. The germline gives CDR1 LNHDA, CDR2 SQIVND (reference sequence). CDR3 nucleotides: TGTGCCAGTAGTATAGCTCCGGGACAGGGATTGTACGAGCAGTACTTC. This translates into CASSIAPGQGLYEQYF.

V gene TRBV6-5 combines with J gene TRBJ1-6; D is perhaps TRBD1 (6 bases). The CDR3 is made up of 16 amino acids. Trimming pared 4 bases from V and 4 bases from J, leaving 14 bases between. In germline, CDR1 is MNHEY, CDR2 SVGAGI. The CDR3 protein is CASSSRDTVYNSPLHF. As DNA, the CDR3 is TGTGCCAGCAGTTCCCGGGACACTGTTTATAATTCACCCCTCCACTTT.

The chain uses TRBV30 and TRBJ1-2; 7 bases match TRBD1. V gave up 1 base and J gave up 4 bases; unmatched junction bases: 6. Germline CDR1 and CDR2: GTSNPN and SVGIG (reference sequence). The CDR3 totals 14 residues. CDR3 DNA: TGTGCCTGGAGTGATAGCGCAGGGGGCTATGGCTACACCTTC. Protein: CAWSDSAGGYGYTF. Variable domain in full (rest from reference TRBV30 and TRBJ1-2): SQTIHQWPATLVQPVGSPLSLECTVEGTSNPNLYWYRQAAGRGLQLLFYSVGIGQISSEVPQNLSASRPQDRQFILSSKKLLLSDSGFYLCAWSDSAGGYGYTFGSGTRLTVV.

The chain joins TRBV7-6 to TRBJ1-1; 8 bases align to TRBD1. V gave up 2 bases and J gave up 6 bases; unmatched junction bases: 11. CDR3 length: 16 amino acids. The germline V gene encodes CDR1 SGHVS and CDR2 FNYEAQ. The CDR3 loop is CASSLIGAGTGAEAFF. CDR3 in DNA: TGTGCCAGCAGCTTAATAGGGGCCGGGACAGGAGCTGAAGCTTTCTTT. Using reference TRBV7-6 and TRBJ1-1 for the parts outside the CDR3, the full variable domain is GAGVSQSPRYKVTKRGQDVALRCDPISGHVSLYWYRQALGQGPEFLTYFNYEAQQDKSGLPNDRFSAERPEGSISTLTIQRTEQRDSAMYRCASSLIGAGTGAEAFFGQGTRLTVV.

The chain has TRBV3-1 (or the pseudogene TRBV3-2) and TRBJ2-1; 9 bases agree with TRBD2. Germline CDR1 is LGHDT and CDR2 is YNNKEL (reference sequence). V lost 0 bases and J lost 7; bases outside the gene matches: 1. The CDR3 sequence is 14 residues long. CDR3 coding DNA: TGTGCCAGCAGCCAAGATACTAGCGGGAATGAGCAGTTCTTC. Its protein is CASSQDTSGNEQFF.

This clone was seen more than once but under ten times. The rearrangement joins TRBV29-1 to TRBJ1-1; 11 bases map to TRBD1. The germline V gene encodes CDR1 SQVTM and CDR2 ANQGSEA. After removal of 3 bases from V and 5 bases from J, the junction contained 5 bases not matched to a gene. The CDR3 length is 14 residues. The CDR3 bases are TGCAGCGTTGACCGGGACAGGGGGGATACTGAAGCTTTCTTT. Translation: CSVDRDRGDTEAFF.

The rearrangement uses TRBV2 and TRBJ1-1, with D tentatively TRBD1 (6 bases). CDR1 is SNHLY and CDR2 is FYNNEI in the germline V gene. V gave up 10 bases and J gave up 3 bases, with 21 bases separating them. The CDR3 loop spans 15 amino acids. CDR3 nucleotide sequence: TGTGCCACCCACCAAGACAGGTCGCCGGACACTGAAGCTTTCTTT. Amino acids: CATHQDRSPDTEAFF.

This clone was seen just once. V is TRBV7-8 and J is TRBJ2-1, with TRBD2 identical over 9 bases. Germline CDR1 SGHVS, CDR2 FQNEAQ. The ends lost 3 bases at V and 6 bases at J; junction bases unmatched: 9. There are 16 residues in the CDR3. CDR3 nucleotides: TGTGCCAGCAGCTTTGCGGGGGGGGCTCGCCGCAATGAGCAGTTCTTC. This translates into CASSFAGGARRNEQFF.

A few counts support this clone. The rearrangement links TRBV5-1 to TRBJ2-7; perhaps TRBD2 as D (7 bases). Germline CDR1 is SGHRS and CDR2 is YFSETQ. Trimming cost V 0 bases and J 0 bases, with 13 bases left between them. The CDR3 loop spans 16 amino acids. This CDR3 reads CASSLEGGLSSYEQYF. The CDR3 DNA sequence: TGCGCCAGCAGCTTGGAGGGGGGGTTAAGCTCCTACGAGCAGTACTTC.

The V call is TRBV10-3, the J call TRBJ2-1, with D possibly matching TRBD1 (8 bases). With 4 bases removed from V and 4 bases from J, the gap between germline ends came to 17 bases. This CDR3 comprises 16 residues. Germline CDR1 ENHRY, CDR2 SYGVKD. DNA for the CDR3: TGTGCCATCAGTGCGCAACAGGGGGGGCTTTACAATGAGCAGTTCTTC. Translated, it gives CAISAQQGGLYNEQFF.

The rearrangement links TRBV18 to TRBJ1-2; D unresolved. Trimming removed 3 bases at V and 2 bases at J, with 13 bases between. CDR3 length: 15 residues. The germline gives CDR1 KGHSH, CDR2 LQKENI. CDR3: CASSPSGEANYGYTF. The CDR3 DNA follows: TGTGCCAGCTCACCTTCCGGTGAGGCGAACTATGGCTACACCTTC.